This TCR beta chain was documented in a study of T-cell memory formation after mild COVID-19 (dated by TCRdb to the early 2020s). For the wider study: Most TCR sequence clusters were specific to one of the two donors. Longitudinal TCRalpha and TCRbeta repertoire sequencing tracked T-cell clones expanding and contracting after mild COVID-19 in a couple of donors. Two young, previously healthy adult volunteers, one female and one male, were included in the cohort. Points the paper makes about the study in general: Some responding clones were found in pre-infection memory, which suggests that pre-existing cross-reactive memory T cells took part in the SARS-CoV-2 response. Clones that contracted from day 15 to 85 showed balanced CD4/CD8 phenotypes, whereas a second wave of clones that expanded from day 15 to 37 leaned towards CD4+. The study included only a couple of mild cases, and larger cohorts that include severe cases with pre-infection samples were judged to be necessary. Contracting CD4+ clones turned up mainly in the CM and EM memory subsets, whereas EMRA was where CD8+ clones were enriched. Whether the second-wave clones peaking on day 37 were SARS-CoV-2 specific was not confirmed.

This sample was sequenced with an Illumina NovaSeq 6000. TCRalpha and TCRbeta cDNA libraries were built by 5'RACE with constant-segment primers, adding sample barcodes and unique molecular identifiers. Trizol reagent was used to extract RNA from every sample. Amplification of the libraries took two PCR steps, and the second step added a second sample barcode plus Illumina TruSeq adapters. The libraries were sequenced on an Illumina NovaSeq using 2 x 150 bp paired-end reads. Per the authors' processing: Reads were demultiplexed and collapsed into UMI-guided consensus sequences with migec v1.2.7. Using mixcr v2.1.11, UMI consensuses were aligned to TRA and TRB V and J templates and then assembled into clonotypes. Expanded or contracted clonotypes were those called significant by both edgeR and NoisET, with noise models trained on biological replicates. For edgeR calls, a false discovery rate-adjusted p below 0.01 and a log2 fold-change threshold of 1 were applied. PCA with hierarchical clustering of max-normalized trajectories of the 1000 most abundant clonotypes was used as exploratory dynamics analysis. Separately sequenced CD4+ and CD8+ repertoires were used to assign a CD4 or CD8 phenotype to each responding clone. TCRdb itself trimmed the public reads at Q25 with fastp, ran MiXCR and retained productive beta chains. Every entry covers one CDR3 protein and lists the most common genes and DNA from its rows. These V and J calls rely on TCRdb rather than the paper's analysis. This sample holds under 450,000 distinct CDR3 sequences; over 13% were observed only once. The ten largest clones capture 20% to 25% of the sample.

Ficoll-Paque density gradient centrifugation was the method used to isolate PBMCs. CDR1 MNHEY and CDR2 SVGEGT are derived from the germline V gene. Unmatched junction bases come to 4, with V trimmed by 4 bases and J by 0 bases. Reading from cysteine to phenylalanine, the CDR3 counts 18 amino acids. Only the CDR3 DNA stays, 54 bases, in frame from base 1. This clonotype was seen only a few times. The antigen it binds to is not known. Within one base of it there is no much larger clone, and no base qualities were kept. This clonotype originated in a man aged 18 to 29 who had mild COVID-19 (a few samples of this study predate the infection). The sample titles of this study are shuffled in the database, so cell type and time point are left out; the donor was told from shared clones. The chain is made from TRBV6-2 or TRBV6-3 and TRBJ2-2; 14 junctional bases match TRBD2. Material for sequencing was PBMCs or a T cell subset sorted from them (not recorded which). At the DNA level, the sequence is TGTGCCAGCAGTTCCTGGACTAGCGGGGGGTCGAACACCGGGGAGCTGTTTTTT. It translates to CASSSWTSGGSNTGELFF.